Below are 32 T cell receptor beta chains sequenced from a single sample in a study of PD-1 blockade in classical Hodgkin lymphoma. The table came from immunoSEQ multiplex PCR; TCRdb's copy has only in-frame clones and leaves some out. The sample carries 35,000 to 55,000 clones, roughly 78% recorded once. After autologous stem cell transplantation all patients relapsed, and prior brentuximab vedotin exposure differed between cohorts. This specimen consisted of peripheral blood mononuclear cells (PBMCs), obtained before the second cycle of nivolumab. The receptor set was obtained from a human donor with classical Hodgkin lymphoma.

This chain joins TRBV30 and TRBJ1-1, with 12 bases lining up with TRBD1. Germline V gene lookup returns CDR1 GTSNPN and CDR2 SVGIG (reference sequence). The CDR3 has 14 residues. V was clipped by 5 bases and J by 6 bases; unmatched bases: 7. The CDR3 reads CAWASGQGAAEAFF. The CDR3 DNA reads TGTGCCTGGGCCTCGGGACAGGGGGCCGCTGAAGCTTTCTTT.

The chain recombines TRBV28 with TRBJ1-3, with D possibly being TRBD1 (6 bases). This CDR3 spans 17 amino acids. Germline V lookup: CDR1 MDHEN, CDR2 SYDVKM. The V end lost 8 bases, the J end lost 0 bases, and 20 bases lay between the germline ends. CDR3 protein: CASLSTGLSHSGNTIYF. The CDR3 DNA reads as TGTGCCAGCCTTAGTACAGGGCTGAGTCACTCTGGAAACACCATATATTTT.

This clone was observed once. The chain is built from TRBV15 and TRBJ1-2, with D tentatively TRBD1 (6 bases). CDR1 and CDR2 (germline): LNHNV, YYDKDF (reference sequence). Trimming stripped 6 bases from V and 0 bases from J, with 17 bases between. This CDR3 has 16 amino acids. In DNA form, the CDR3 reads TGTGCCACCAGGGGCTCCAGGGGTTTAGCTAACTATGGCTACACCTTC. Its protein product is CATRGSRGLANYGYTF.

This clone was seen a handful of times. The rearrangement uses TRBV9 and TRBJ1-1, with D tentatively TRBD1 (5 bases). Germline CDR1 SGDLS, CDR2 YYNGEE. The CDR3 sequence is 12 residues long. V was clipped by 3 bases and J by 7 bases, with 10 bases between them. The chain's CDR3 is CASSDDSLEAFF. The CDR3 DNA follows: TGTGCCAGCAGCGACGACAGCCTTGAAGCTTTCTTT.

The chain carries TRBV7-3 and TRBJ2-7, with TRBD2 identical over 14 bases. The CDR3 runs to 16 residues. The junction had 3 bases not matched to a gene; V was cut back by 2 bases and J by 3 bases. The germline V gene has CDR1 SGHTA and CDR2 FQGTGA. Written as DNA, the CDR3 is TGTGCCAGCAGCTTAGGTGGGACTAGCGGGAGCTACGAGCAGTACTTC. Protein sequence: CASSLGGTSGSYEQYF.

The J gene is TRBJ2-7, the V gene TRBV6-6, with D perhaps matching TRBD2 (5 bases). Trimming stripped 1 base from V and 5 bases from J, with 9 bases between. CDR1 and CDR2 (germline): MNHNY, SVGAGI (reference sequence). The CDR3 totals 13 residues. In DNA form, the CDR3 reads TGTGCCAGCAGTTACTTTCTGCGGGACGAGCAGTACTTC. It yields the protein CASSYFLRDEQYF.

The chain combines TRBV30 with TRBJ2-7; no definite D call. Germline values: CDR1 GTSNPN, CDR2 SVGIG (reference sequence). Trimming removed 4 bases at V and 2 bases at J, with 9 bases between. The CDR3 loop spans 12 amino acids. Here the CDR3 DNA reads TGTGCCTGGACGGGCACCACCTACGAGCAGTACTTC. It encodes CAWTGTTYEQYF. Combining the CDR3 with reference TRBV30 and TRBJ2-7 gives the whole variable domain SQTIHQWPATLVQPVGSPLSLECTVEGTSNPNLYWYRQAAGRGLQLLFYSVGIGQISSEVPQNLSASRPQDRQFILSSKKLLLSDSGFYLCAWTGTTYEQYFGPGTRLTVT.

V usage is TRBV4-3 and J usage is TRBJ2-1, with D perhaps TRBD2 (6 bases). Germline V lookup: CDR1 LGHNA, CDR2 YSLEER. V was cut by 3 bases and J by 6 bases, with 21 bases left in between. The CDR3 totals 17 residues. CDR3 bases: TGCGCCAGCAGCCAGACGAATAGCGGCGCAGCGTCCAATGAGCAGTTCTTC. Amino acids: CASSQTNSGAASNEQFF.

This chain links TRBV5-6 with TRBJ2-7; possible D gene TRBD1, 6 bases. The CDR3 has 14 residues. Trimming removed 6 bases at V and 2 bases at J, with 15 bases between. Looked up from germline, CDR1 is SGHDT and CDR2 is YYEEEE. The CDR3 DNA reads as TGTGCCAGCACCATGACGAGACAGGCCTACGAGCAGTACTTC. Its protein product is CASTMTRQAYEQYF.

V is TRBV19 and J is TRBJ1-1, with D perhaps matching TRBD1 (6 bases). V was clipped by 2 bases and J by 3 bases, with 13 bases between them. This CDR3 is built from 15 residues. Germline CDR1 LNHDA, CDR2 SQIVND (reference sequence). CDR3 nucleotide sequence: TGTGCCAGTAGTATAAGGGAGGGGGTTTACACTGAAGCTTTCTTT. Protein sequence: CASSIREGVYTEAFF.

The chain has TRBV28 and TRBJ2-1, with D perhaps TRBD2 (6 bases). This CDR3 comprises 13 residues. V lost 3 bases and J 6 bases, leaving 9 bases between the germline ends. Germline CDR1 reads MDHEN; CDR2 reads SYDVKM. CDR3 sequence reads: CASSLLARNEQFF. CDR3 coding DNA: TGTGCCAGCAGTTTGCTAGCGCGCAATGAGCAGTTCTTC.

Here the CDR3 reads CASSPGTSWSGELFF. As DNA, the CDR3 is TGTGCCAGCAGCCCTGGGACTAGCTGGTCCGGGGAGCTGTTTTTT. The gene calls are TRBV7-3 and TRBJ2-2; 9 bases align to TRBD2. The germline V gene encodes CDR1 SGHTA and CDR2 FQGTGA. V lost 5 bases and J lost 6; bases outside the gene matches: 7. This CDR3 contains 15 residues. The whole variable domain, remainder taken from reference TRBV7-3 and TRBJ2-2, is GAGVSQTPSNKVTEKGKYVELRCDPISGHTALYWYRQSLGQGPEFLIYFQGTGAADDSGLPNDRFFAVRPEGSVSTLKIQRTERGDSAVYLCASSPGTSWSGELFFGEGSRLTVL.

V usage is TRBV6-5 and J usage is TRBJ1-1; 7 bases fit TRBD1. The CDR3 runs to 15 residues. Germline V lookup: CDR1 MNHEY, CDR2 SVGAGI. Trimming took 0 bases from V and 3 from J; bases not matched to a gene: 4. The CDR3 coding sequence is TGTGCCAGCAGTTACTCTGGGACAGCCTACACTGAAGCTTTCTTT. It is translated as CASSYSGTAYTEAFF.

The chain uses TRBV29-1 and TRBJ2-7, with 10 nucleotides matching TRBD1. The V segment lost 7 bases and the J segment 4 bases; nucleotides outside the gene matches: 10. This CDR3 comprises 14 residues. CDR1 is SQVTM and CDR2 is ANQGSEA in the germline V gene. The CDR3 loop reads CSAAPWDRGYEQYF. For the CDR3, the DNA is TGCAGCGCTGCCCCCTGGGACAGGGGTTACGAGCAGTACTTC.

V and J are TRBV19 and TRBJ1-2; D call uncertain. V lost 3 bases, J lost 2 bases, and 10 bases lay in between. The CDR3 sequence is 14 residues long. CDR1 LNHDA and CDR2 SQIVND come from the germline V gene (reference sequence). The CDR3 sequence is CASSILRGNYGYTF. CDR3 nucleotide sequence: TGTGCCAGTAGTATCCTCAGAGGGAACTATGGCTACACCTTC.

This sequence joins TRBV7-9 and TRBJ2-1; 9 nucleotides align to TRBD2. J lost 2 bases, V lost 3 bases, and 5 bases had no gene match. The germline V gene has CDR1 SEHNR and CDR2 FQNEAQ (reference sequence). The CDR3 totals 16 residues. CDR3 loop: CASSLSGLAAYNEQFF. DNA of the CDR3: TGTGCCAGCAGCTTGTCGGGACTAGCAGCCTACAATGAGCAGTTCTTC.

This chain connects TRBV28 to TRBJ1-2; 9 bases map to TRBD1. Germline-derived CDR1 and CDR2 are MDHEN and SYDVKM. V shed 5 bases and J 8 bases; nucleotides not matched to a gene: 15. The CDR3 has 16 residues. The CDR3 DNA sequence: TGTGCCAGCAGTGGGCCCGGACAGGGACAGGGTTTCGGCTACACCTTC. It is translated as CASSGPGQGQGFGYTF.

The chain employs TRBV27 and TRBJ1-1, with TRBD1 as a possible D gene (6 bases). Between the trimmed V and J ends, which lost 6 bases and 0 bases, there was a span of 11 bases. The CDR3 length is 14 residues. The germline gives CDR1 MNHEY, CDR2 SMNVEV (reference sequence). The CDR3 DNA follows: TGTGCCAGCAGGTCAGGGGCGATGAACACTGAAGCTTTCTTT. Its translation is CASRSGAMNTEAFF.

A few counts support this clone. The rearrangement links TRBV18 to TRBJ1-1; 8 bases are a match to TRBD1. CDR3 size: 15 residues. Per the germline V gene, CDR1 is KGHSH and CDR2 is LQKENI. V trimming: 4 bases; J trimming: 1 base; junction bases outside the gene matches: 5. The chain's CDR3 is CASSLRGQENTEAFF. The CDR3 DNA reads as TGTGCCAGCTCACTACGGGGACAGGAGAACACTGAAGCTTTCTTT.

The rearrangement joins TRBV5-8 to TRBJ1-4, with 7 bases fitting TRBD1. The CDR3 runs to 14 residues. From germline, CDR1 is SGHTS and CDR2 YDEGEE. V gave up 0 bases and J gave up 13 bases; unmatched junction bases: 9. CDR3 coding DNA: TGTGCCAGCAGCTTGGGACAGGGTCAACGGGGACTGTTTTTT. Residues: CASSLGQGQRGLFF.

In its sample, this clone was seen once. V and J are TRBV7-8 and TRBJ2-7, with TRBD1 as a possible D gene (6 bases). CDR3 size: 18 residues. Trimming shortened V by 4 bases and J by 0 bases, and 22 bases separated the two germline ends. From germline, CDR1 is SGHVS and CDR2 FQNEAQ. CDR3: CASSSRAPTQGLSYEQYF. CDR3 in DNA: TGTGCCAGCAGCTCTAGGGCCCCCACACAGGGCCTCTCCTACGAGCAGTACTTC.

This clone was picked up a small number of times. CDR3 coding DNA: TGTGCCTCCCGGAAAGGGGCCAACGTCCTGACTTTC. Translation: CASRKGANVLTF. V usage is TRBV19 and J usage is TRBJ2-6, with D uncertain. Germline values: CDR1 LNHDA, CDR2 SQIVND (reference sequence). With 11 bases removed from V and 4 bases from J, the gap between germline ends came to 9 bases. The CDR3 length is 12 residues.

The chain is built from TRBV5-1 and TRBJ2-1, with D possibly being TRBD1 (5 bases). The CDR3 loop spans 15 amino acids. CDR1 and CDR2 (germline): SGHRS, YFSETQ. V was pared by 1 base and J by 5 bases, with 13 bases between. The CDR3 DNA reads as TGCGCCAGCAGCTTGATTCAGGGATTTAACAATGAGCAGTTCTTC. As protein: CASSLIQGFNNEQFF.

The chain's CDR3 is CASLVLKLGGTEAFF. The CDR3, as DNA: TGTGCCAGTCTCGTCTTAAAGCTGGGAGGAACTGAAGCTTTCTTT. The rearrangement links TRBV18 to TRBJ1-1, with D hard to call. V was pared by 9 bases and J by 5 bases, with 22 bases between. Germline assignment: CDR1 KGHSH and CDR2 LQKENI. The CDR3 runs to 15 residues.

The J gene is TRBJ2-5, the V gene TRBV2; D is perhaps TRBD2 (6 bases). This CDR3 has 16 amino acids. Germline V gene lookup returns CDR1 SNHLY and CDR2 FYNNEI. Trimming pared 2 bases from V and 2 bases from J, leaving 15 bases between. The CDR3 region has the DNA TGTGCCAGCAGTGAAAATTCTGGTAGCGGTCAAGAGACCCAGTACTTC. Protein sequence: CASSENSGSGQETQYF.

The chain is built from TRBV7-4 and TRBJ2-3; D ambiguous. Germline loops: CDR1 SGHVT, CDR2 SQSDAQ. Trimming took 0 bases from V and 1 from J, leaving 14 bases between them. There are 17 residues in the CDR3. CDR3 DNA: TGTGCCAGCAGCTTAGCGAACGGGCGTGCTCGCACAGATACGCAGTATTTT. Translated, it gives CASSLANGRARTDTQYF.

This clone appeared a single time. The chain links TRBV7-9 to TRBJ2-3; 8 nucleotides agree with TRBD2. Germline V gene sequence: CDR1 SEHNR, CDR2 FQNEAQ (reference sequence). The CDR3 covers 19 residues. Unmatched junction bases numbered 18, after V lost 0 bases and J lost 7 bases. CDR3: CASSLALAVATRLAHTQYF. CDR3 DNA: TGTGCCAGCAGCTTAGCACTAGCGGTGGCAACCCGCCTAGCCCATACGCAGTATTTT.

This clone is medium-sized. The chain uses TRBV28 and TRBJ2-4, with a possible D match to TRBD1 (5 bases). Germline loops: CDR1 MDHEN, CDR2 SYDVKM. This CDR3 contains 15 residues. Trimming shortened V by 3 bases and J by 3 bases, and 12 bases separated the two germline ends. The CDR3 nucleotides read TGTGCCAGCAGTTTTGTCCAGGGCTACAAAAACATTCAGTACTTC. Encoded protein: CASSFVQGYKNIQYF. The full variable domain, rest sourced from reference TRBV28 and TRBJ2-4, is DVKVTQSSRYLVKRTGEKVFLECVQDMDHENMFWYRQDPGLGLRLIYFSYDVKMKEKGDIPEGYSVSREKKERFSLILESASTNQTSMYLCASSFVQGYKNIQYFGAGTRLSVL.

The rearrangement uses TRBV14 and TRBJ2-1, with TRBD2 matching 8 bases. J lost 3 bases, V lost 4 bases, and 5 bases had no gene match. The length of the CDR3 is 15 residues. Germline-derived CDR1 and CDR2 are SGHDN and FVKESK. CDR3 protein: CASSLRTSNYNEQFF. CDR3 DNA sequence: TGTGCCAGCAGCCTTCGGACTAGCAACTACAATGAGCAGTTCTTC.

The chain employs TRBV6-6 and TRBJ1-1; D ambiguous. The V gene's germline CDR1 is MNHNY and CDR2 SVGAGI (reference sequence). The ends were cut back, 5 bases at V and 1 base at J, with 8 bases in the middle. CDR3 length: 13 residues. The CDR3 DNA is TGTGCCAGCAGTACTCTGGGGAACACTGAAGCTTTCTTT. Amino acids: CASSTLGNTEAFF.

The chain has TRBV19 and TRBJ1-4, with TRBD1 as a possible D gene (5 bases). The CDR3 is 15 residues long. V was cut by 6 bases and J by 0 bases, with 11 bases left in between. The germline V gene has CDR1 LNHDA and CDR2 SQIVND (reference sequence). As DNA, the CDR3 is TGTGCCAGTAGGCACCTCAGGGCAACTAATGAAAAACTGTTTTTT. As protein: CASRHLRATNEKLFF.

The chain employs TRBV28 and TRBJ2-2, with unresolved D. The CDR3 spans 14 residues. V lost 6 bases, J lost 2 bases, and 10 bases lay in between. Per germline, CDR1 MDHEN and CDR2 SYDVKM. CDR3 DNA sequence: TGTGCCAGCAGGGGTGGTTACAACACCGGGGAGCTGTTTTTT. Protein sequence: CASRGGYNTGELFF. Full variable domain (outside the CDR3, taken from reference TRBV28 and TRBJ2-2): DVKVTQSSRYLVKRTGEKVFLECVQDMDHENMFWYRQDPGLGLRLIYFSYDVKMKEKGDIPEGYSVSREKKERFSLILESASTNQTSMYLCASRGGYNTGELFFGEGSRLTVL.